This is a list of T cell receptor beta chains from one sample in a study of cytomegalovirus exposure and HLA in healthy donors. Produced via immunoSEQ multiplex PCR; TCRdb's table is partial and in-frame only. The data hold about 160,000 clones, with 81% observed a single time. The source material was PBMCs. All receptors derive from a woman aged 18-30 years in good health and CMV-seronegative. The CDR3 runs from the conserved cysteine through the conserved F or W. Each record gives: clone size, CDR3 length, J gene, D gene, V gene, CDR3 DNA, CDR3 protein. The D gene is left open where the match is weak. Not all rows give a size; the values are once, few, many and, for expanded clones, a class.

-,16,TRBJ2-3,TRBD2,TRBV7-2,TGTGCCAGCAGCCCTACTCTCGCGGGGGTCGGAGATACGCAGTATTTT,CASSPTLAGVGDTQYF
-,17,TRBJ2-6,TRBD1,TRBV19,TGTGCCAGTAGTATTCTGACAGGGTACACTGGGGCCAACGTCCTGACTTTC,CASSILTGYTGANVLTF
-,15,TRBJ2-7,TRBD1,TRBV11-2,TGTGCCAGCAGCTTAAGCTCAGGGGGCGGGTACGAGCAGTACTTC,CASSLSSGGGYEQYF
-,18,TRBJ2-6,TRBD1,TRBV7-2,TGTGCCAGCAGCCCGCGGACAGGGGGGTACTCTGGGGCCAACGTCCTGACTTTC,CASSPRTGGYSGANVLTF
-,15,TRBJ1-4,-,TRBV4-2,TGTGCCAGCAGCCTCTCCGGGGTAGACCCTGAAAAACTGTTTTTT,CASSLSGVDPEKLFF
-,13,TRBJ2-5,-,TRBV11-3,TGTGCCAGCAGCGCCTATGACAGAGAGACCCAGTACTTC,CASSAYDRETQYF
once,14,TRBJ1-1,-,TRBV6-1,TGTGCCAGCAGTGTTGAGGTTAGGAACACTGAAGCTTTCTTT,CASSVEVRNTEAFF
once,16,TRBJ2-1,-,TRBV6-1,TGTGCCAGCAGTGCCAGCTTGGGACTTAGTCGCAATGAGCAGTTCTTC,CASSASLGLSRNEQFF
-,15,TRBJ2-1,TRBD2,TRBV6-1,TGTGCCAGCAGTGAAGTGGGACTAGCGAACAATGAGCAGTTCTTC,CASSEVGLANNEQFF
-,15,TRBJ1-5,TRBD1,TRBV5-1,TGCGCCAGCAGCTTGGAGGGGGCGACCAATCAGCCCCAGCATTTT,CASSLEGATNQPQHF
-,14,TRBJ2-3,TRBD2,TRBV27,TGTGCCAGCAGCCCGACTAGCTACACAGATACGCAGTATTTT,CASSPTSYTDTQYF
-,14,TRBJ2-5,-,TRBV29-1,TGCAGCGTTGAAGTTGTCAGGTACCAAGAGACCCAGTACTTC,CSVEVVRYQETQYF
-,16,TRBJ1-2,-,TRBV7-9,TGTGCCAGCAGCTTAGGATGGGCGGGGAGGAACTATGGCTACACCTTC,CASSLGWAGRNYGYTF
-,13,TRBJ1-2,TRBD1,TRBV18,TGTGCCAGCTCACCTGACAGGGGGCCCGGCTACACCTTC,CASSPDRGPGYTF
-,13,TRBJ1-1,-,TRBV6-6,TGTGCCAGCAGCCAGGACGGGATCACTGAAGCTTTCTTT,CASSQDGITEAFF
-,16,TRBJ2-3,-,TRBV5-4,TGTGCCAGCAGCTTGGCCTGTGGCGGGGGCACAGATACGCAGTATTTT,CASSLACGGGTDTQYF
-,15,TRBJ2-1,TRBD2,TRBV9,TGTGCCAGCAGCCCGAGACTAGCGGGGAGAAATGAGCAGTTCTTC,CASSPRLAGRNEQFF
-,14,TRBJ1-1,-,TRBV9,TGTGCCAGCAGCGCGCACAGGGTCGACACTGAAGCTTTCTTT,CASSAHRVDTEAFF
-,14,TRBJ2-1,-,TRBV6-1,TGTGCCAGCAGTGAAAGAAACAGGGCAAGTGAGCAGTTCTTC,CASSERNRASEQFF
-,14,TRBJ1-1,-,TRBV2,TGTGCCAGCAGATGGACAGTCGGGAACGCTGAAGCTTTCTTT,CASRWTVGNAEAFF
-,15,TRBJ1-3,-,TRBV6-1,TGTGCCAGCATGGGCGGGGTCCTCTCTGGAAACACCATATATTTT,CASMGGVLSGNTIYF
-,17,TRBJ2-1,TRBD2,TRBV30,TGTGCCTGGAGTCCCTATTTTAGCGGGAGCCGATCCAATGAGCAGTTCTTC,CAWSPYFSGSRSNEQFF
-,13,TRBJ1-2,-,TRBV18,TGTGCCAGCTCACCAGGACAAGTCGAGGGCTACACCTTC,CASSPGQVEGYTF